This passage covers 24 T cell receptor beta chains from one sample sequenced in a study of cytomegalovirus exposure and HLA in healthy donors. Researchers ran the PCR with 60 Vbeta and 13 Jbeta primers. Assay: immunoSEQ multiplex PCR; the TCRdb copy retains only in-frame clones and omits some. Of 180,000 or so clones in the sample, about 81% were seen once. Sequencing was performed on PBMCs. The receptors stem from a man in his forties in good health and CMV-seronegative.

Note on this clone: The junction shows a germline mismatch at one end, possibly a read error. The chain couples TRBV10-1 to TRBJ2-4; D is perhaps TRBD1 (5 bases). This CDR3 has 12 residues. Germline V CDR1 and CDR2: WNHNN, SYGVQD (reference sequence). CDR3 residues: CASSGTRVLGDF. The CDR3 nucleotides read TGCGCCAGCAGTGGTACCCGGGTCCTAGGGGACTTC.

This chain links TRBV5-1 with TRBJ2-7; 11 bases match TRBD1. CDR3 length equals 14 residues. V shed 7 bases and J 3 bases; nucleotides not matched to a gene: 6. Germline loops: CDR1 SGHRS, CDR2 YFSETQ. The CDR3 DNA reads TGCGCCAGCTGTCCCGGGACAGGGGGCTACGAGCAGTACTTC. Protein: CASCPGTGGYEQYF.

The table lists this clone with a count of one. The chain carries TRBV7-9 and TRBJ2-2, with TRBD2 matching 7 bases. From germline, CDR1 is SEHNR and CDR2 FQNEAQ (reference sequence). Trimming at V came to 1 base and at J to 3 bases, leaving 2 bases not matched to a gene. The length of the CDR3 is 15 residues. The CDR3 DNA follows: TGTGCCAGCAGCTTAGGGCGGGGGTACACCGGGGAGCTGTTTTTT. Translation: CASSLGRGYTGELFF.

CDR3 sequence reads: CASSDDRGRNTEAFF. CDR3 nucleotide sequence: TGTGCCAGCAGTGATGACAGGGGGAGGAACACTGAAGCTTTCTTT. The chain is built from TRBV25-1 and TRBJ1-1; 9 bases map to TRBD1. After removal of 3 bases from V and 1 base from J, the junction contained 3 bases not matched to a gene. The CDR3 runs 15 residues. Germline assignment: CDR1 MGHDK and CDR2 SYGVNS.

V is TRBV4-2 and J is TRBJ1-5, with unresolved D. CDR1 is LGHNA, CDR2 YNFKEQ, per germline. V lost 1 base to trimming and J lost 0 bases, with 7 bases between them. CDR3 size: 15 residues. The CDR3 reads CASSQGRNSNQPQHF. The CDR3 DNA reads as TGTGCCAGCAGCCAAGGCAGGAATAGCAATCAGCCCCAGCATTTT.

This clone came up once. This chain uses TRBV5-1 with TRBJ2-3; TRBD2 agrees at 10 bases. CDR1 SGHRS and CDR2 YFSETQ come from the germline V gene. Losses at the gene ends were 4 bases for V and 4 bases for J; bases not matched to a gene: 15. The CDR3 consists of 18 residues. CDR3 residues: CASSTPRLSGGAADTQYF. The CDR3 DNA sequence: TGCGCCAGCAGCACCCCTCGGCTGAGCGGGGGGGCAGCAGATACGCAGTATTTT.

The rearrangement joins TRBV6-6 to TRBJ1-2; D is uncertain. The V gene lost 4 bases and the J gene lost 8 bases, with 14 bases spanning the gap. Germline assignment: CDR1 MNHNY and CDR2 SVGAGI (reference sequence). The CDR3 has 13 residues. CDR3 amino acids: CASSSDTVRGYTF. The CDR3 DNA sequence: TGTGCCAGCAGTTCTGACACCGTCCGCGGCTACACCTTC.

The gene calls are TRBV30 and TRBJ1-3; maybe TRBD1 (6 bases). Trimming stripped 5 bases from V and 4 bases from J, with 15 bases between. Germline CDR1 is GTSNPN and CDR2 is SVGIG (reference sequence). The CDR3 sequence is 14 residues long. For the CDR3, the DNA is TGTGCCTGGTCAAGACAGGCATACGGAAACACCATATATTTT. It is translated as CAWSRQAYGNTIYF.

V is TRBV7-2 and J is TRBJ2-2; 10 bases map to TRBD2. Germline values: CDR1 SGHTA, CDR2 FQGNSA. V gave up 5 bases and J gave up 1 base; unmatched junction bases: 7. The CDR3 is 17 residues long. The CDR3 loop is CASSIQTSGRNTGELFF. The CDR3 bases are TGTGCCAGCAGCATTCAGACTAGCGGGCGGAACACCGGGGAGCTGTTTTTT.

This rearrangement joins TRBV6-5 to TRBJ2-7, with 9 bases lining up with TRBD2. The germline V gene has CDR1 MNHEY and CDR2 SVGAGI. With V trimmed by 6 bases and J by 4 bases, 7 bases remained unmatched. CDR3 length: 14 amino acids. The CDR3 spells CASRVTSGPYEQYF. The CDR3 nucleotides read TGTGCCAGCAGGGTGACTAGCGGCCCTTACGAGCAGTACTTC.

The rearrangement links TRBV2 to TRBJ2-1, with D possibly TRBD1 on 6 matching bases. The CDR3 totals 13 residues. The V gene lost 4 bases and the J gene lost 3 bases, with 7 bases spanning the gap. Germline lookup yields CDR1 SNHLY and CDR2 FYNNEI. The CDR3 DNA reads as TGTGCCAGCAGTGGCAGGGGCTACAATGAGCAGTTCTTC. Its protein is CASSGRGYNEQFF.

The count of this clone is one. The chain links TRBV7-2 to TRBJ2-7; 10 bases align to TRBD2. Germline-derived CDR1 and CDR2 are SGHTA and FQGNSA. The V segment lost 5 bases and the J segment 0 bases; nucleotides outside the gene matches: 7. This CDR3 is 16 amino acids long. The CDR3 here is CASSPLTSGFSYEQYF. The CDR3 coding sequence is TGTGCCAGCAGCCCCCTGACTAGCGGGTTCTCCTACGAGCAGTACTTC.

The V gene is TRBV19, the J gene TRBJ2-7; no firm D call. Germline V gives CDR1 LNHDA, CDR2 SQIVND (reference sequence). The V gene lost 11 bases and the J gene lost 4 bases, with 12 bases spanning the gap. The CDR3 consists of 11 residues. CDR3 sequence reads: CAAQARYEQYF. In DNA form, the CDR3 reads TGTGCCGCCCAGGCTCGGTACGAGCAGTACTTC.

The rearrangement uses TRBV4-2 and TRBJ1-4; 11 bases agree with TRBD1. CDR1 is LGHNA, CDR2 YNFKEQ, per germline. CDR3 length: 16 residues. With 3 bases clipped from V and 4 bases from J, the junction kept 4 bases outside the gene matches. Written as DNA, the CDR3 is TGTGCCAGCAGCCATGGGACAGGGGGAGGTAATGAAAAACTGTTTTTT. Its protein product is CASSHGTGGGNEKLFF.

This clone showed up just once. The CDR3 region is CASSPSGGSTDTQYF. CDR3 nucleotides: TGTGCCAGCAGCCCCAGCGGGGGGTCCACAGATACGCAGTATTTT. The V and J genes are TRBV7-9 and TRBJ2-3; 9 positions agree with TRBD2. Trimming cost V 5 bases and J 2 bases; bases outside gene matches: 5. Germline loops: CDR1 SEHNR, CDR2 FQNEAQ (reference sequence). CDR3 length: 15 residues.

The chain links TRBV29-1 to TRBJ1-5, with a tentative D call TRBD1 (6 bases). Germline V gene sequence: CDR1 SQVTM, CDR2 ANQGSEA. Trimming took 6 bases from V and 0 from J, leaving 9 bases between them. This CDR3 spans 13 amino acids. For the CDR3, the DNA is TGCAGCGTAAGGACAGATAGCAATCAGCCCCAGCATTTT. Its translation: CSVRTDSNQPQHF.

The chain recombines TRBV7-3 with TRBJ1-4; unclear D gene. V was shortened by 5 bases and J by 7 bases, with 17 bases between the two germline ends. The CDR3 extends over 15 amino acids. From germline, CDR1 is SGHTA and CDR2 FQGTGA. Here the CDR3 reads CASSPMALQAEKLFF. CDR3 sequence (DNA): TGTGCCAGCAGCCCGATGGCCCTGCAGGCTGAAAAACTGTTTTTT. The full variable domain, its missing parts supplied by reference TRBV7-3 and TRBJ1-4, is GAGVSQTPSNKVTEKGKYVELRCDPISGHTALYWYRQSLGQGPEFLIYFQGTGAADDSGLPNDRFFAVRPEGSVSTLKIQRTERGDSAVYLCASSPMALQAEKLFFGSGTQLSVL.

The sample holds one count of this clone. This chain uses TRBV6-6 with TRBJ1-5; TRBD1 might be the D (5 bases). This CDR3 contains 15 residues. Deletions cut 4 bases from V and 2 bases from J, with 12 bases between. Germline values: CDR1 MNHNY, CDR2 SVGAGI (reference sequence). The CDR3 region has the DNA TGTGCCAGCAGTTCGAGGGGCGGGGGCAATCAGCCCCAGCATTTT. Protein sequence: CASSSRGGGNQPQHF.

The CDR3 region is CAWSAQGAVNEQYF. The CDR3 region has the DNA TGTGCCTGGAGTGCGCAGGGGGCTGTCAACGAGCAGTACTTC. The chain joins TRBV30 to TRBJ2-5; TRBD1 matches 8 bases. The assigned J gene may be wrong: the sequence end matches TRBJ2-7 better. The CDR3 is 14 amino acids. Germline CDR1 is GTSNPN and CDR2 is SVGIG (reference sequence).

This chain joins TRBV11-3 and TRBJ2-3, with a possible D match to TRBD1 (6 bases). Trimming left V 4 bases short and J 3 bases short, with 11 bases between. Per germline, CDR1 SGHNT and CDR2 YENEEA. The CDR3 runs to 14 residues. In DNA, the CDR3 is TGTGCCAGCAGCTACCGAAGGGGGACAGATACGCAGTATTTT. Protein sequence: CASSYRRGTDTQYF.

V is TRBV5-1 and J is TRBJ2-5; TRBD1 matches at 11 bases. Germline V lookup: CDR1 SGHRS, CDR2 YFSETQ. V shed 4 bases, J shed 4 bases, and the junction held 6 bases outside the gene matches. The length of the CDR3 is 15 residues. CDR3 nucleotide sequence: TGCGCCAGCAGCCGGACAGGGGGCTTGGGAGAGACCCAGTACTTC. This encodes CASSRTGGLGETQYF.

This chain links TRBV11-1 with TRBJ1-1; possible D gene TRBD1, 5 bases. The germline V and J ends were trimmed by 1 base and 4 bases, with 10 bases remaining between them. The CDR3 is 14 amino acids. Germline V gene data show CDR1 as SGHAT and CDR2 as FQDESV (reference sequence). The CDR3 loop is CASSLDYGGTEAFF. The CDR3 DNA reads as TGTGCCAGCAGCTTAGATTACGGGGGCACTGAAGCTTTCTTT.

V usage is TRBV13 and J usage is TRBJ2-7, with 8 bases lining up with TRBD1. This CDR3 contains 14 residues. J was trimmed by 3 bases and V by 3 bases; bases with no gene match: 4. The germline V gene has CDR1 PRHDT and CDR2 FYEKMQ (reference sequence). CDR3 region: CASSFGQGFYEQYF. The CDR3 DNA reads TGTGCCAGCAGCTTTGGACAGGGTTTCTACGAGCAGTACTTC.

V usage is TRBV2 and J usage is TRBJ1-5, with 10 bases matching TRBD1. CDR3 length: 15 amino acids. Germline lookup yields CDR1 SNHLY and CDR2 FYNNEI. Trimming took 0 bases from V and 5 from J; bases not matched to a gene: 1. As DNA, the CDR3 is TGTGCCAGCAGTGAAGCCGGACAGGGGGATCAGCCCCAGCATTTT. Residues: CASSEAGQGDQPQHF.